Sequencing of this T cell receptor (beta chain) was carried out in a study of blood T cell repertoires in COVID-19. About the study: The United States, Italy and Spain supplied acute and convalescent COVID-19 samples. In each case, the material was cDNA or gDNA derived from T cells, B-cell-depleted T cells, or PBMCs.

This CDR3 has 15 residues. The V end was cut by 5 bases, the J end by 6 bases, with 22 bases between. The germline V gene has CDR1 SQVTM and CDR2 ANQGSEA. This clone was detected only a few times. The same CDR3 also results from other DNA sequences found in this sample. This table comes from immunoSEQ multiplex PCR, and its TCRdb copy is limited to in-frame clones, with some not included. The sample holds some 250,000 clones, approximately 83% seen once. The receptor was isolated from a woman between 40 and 55 years old with acute COVID-19. V is TRBV29-1 and J is TRBJ2-5; TRBD2 is a possible D gene (6 bases). The sequencing sample was made of PBMCs or T cells enriched from blood (not recorded which). The chain's CDR3 is CSVFRTIYGVKTQYF. As DNA, the CDR3 is TGCAGCGTTTTCCGGACTATCTACGGAGTGAAGACCCAGTACTTC.